This T cell receptor (beta chain) was identified during a study of beta chain features in type 1 diabetes. The study, taken as a whole, reports: In comparison with healthy donors, patients had naive, central memory and Treg TCRB repertoires that appeared more similar. When VDJ junctions were examined, type 1 diabetes patients showed fewer insertions and more deletions. There was a moderate but significant shortening of TCRB CDR3s in all four CD4+ subsets of Type 1 diabetes patients.

The sample holds a few counts of this clone. The antigen remains undetermined. Expressed TCRB transcripts were sequenced because the isolated RNA had all been reverse transcribed beforehand. Measured with immunoSEQ multiplex PCR; TCRdb has only the in-frame clones, and not every one. The sample has about 170,000 clones; around 8% are singletons. Germline CDR1 GTSNPN, CDR2 SVGIG (reference sequence). Between the trimmed V and J ends, which lost 4 bases and 0 bases, there was a span of 13 bases. The CDR3 length is 15 residues. This receptor was obtained from a woman aged 40 to 50 with type 1 diabetes. Sequencing was carried out using central memory CD4+ T cells from blood. The chain recombines TRBV30 with TRBJ1-3; maybe TRBD1 (6 bases). The CDR3 coding sequence is TGTGCCTGGATTCGACAGGCTAGCTCTGGAAACACCATATATTTT. Translation: CAWIRQASSGNTIYF.